These 20 T cell receptor beta chains were sequenced from one sample in a study of blood T cell repertoires in COVID-19. Generated by immunoSEQ multiplex PCR, the TCRdb table keeps only in-frame clones and is missing some. The sample has some 66,000 clones, 85% to 90% seen once; the top ten hold 8.3%. The sequencing sample was made of peripheral blood. All receptors derive from a human donor with active COVID-19. The donor label of this sample is uncertain.

J is TRBJ1-1 and V is TRBV7-9, with D hard to call. This CDR3 is built from 13 residues. The V end lost 1 base, the J end lost 7 bases, and 10 bases lay between the germline ends. Germline assignment: CDR1 SEHNR and CDR2 FQNEAQ (reference sequence). The DNA of the CDR3 is TGTGCCAGCAGCTTAGGAGGGAGCCTTGAAGCTTTCTTT. Translating gives CASSLGGSLEAFF.

This clone was seen just once. The rearrangement uses TRBV6-4 and TRBJ2-3; possibly TRBD2 for D (5 bases). The CDR3 runs to 13 residues. Germline V lookup: CDR1 MRHNA, CDR2 SNTAGT. The V end lost 5 bases, the J end lost 10 bases, and 16 bases lay between the germline ends. The CDR3 protein is CASSSNTRDAQYF. DNA of the CDR3: TGTGCCAGCAGTTCAAATACCCGGGATGCGCAGTATTTT.

This clone has just a few counts. This chain joins TRBV19 and TRBJ2-2; 12 nucleotides line up with TRBD1. CDR1 LNHDA and CDR2 SQIVND come from the germline V gene (reference sequence). With 6 bases clipped from V and 4 bases from J, the junction kept 9 bases outside the gene matches. The CDR3 runs 17 residues. For the CDR3, the DNA is TGTGCCAGTAGAGGGGGACAGGGGGCAGCTGGCACCGGGGAGCTGTTTTTT. Translated, it gives CASRGGQGAAGTGELFF.

This clone was seen only once. The V call is TRBV19, the J call TRBJ2-7; 9 nucleotides align to TRBD2. The V and J ends lost 2 bases and 0 bases, in that order; junction bases with no gene match: 2. Germline assignment: CDR1 LNHDA and CDR2 SQIVND (reference sequence). The CDR3 spans 15 residues. CDR3 DNA sequence: TGTGCCAGTAGTATAACTAGCGGGTTCTCCTACGAGCAGTACTTC. This translates into CASSITSGFSYEQYF.

This rearrangement joins TRBV7-2 to TRBJ2-7; TRBD1 aligns across 12 bases. V lost 5 bases, J lost 3 bases, and 14 bases stayed unmatched. CDR3 size: 18 residues. CDR1 is SGHTA and CDR2 is FQGNSA in the germline V gene. CDR3 sequence reads: CASSPEGTGGSIFYEQYF. The DNA for the CDR3 is TGTGCCAGCAGCCCAGAAGGGACAGGGGGCTCAATTTTCTACGAGCAGTACTTC.

The CDR3 spells CASSFTTASSGNTIYF. The CDR3 DNA follows: TGTGCCAGCAGCTTCACAACAGCCTCCTCTGGAAACACCATATATTTT. The chain has TRBV7-8 and TRBJ1-3; D not resolved. V lost 3 bases and J lost 0, with 12 bases in between. Germline V lookup: CDR1 SGHVS, CDR2 FQNEAQ. There are 16 residues in the CDR3.

J is TRBJ2-3 and V is TRBV5-1, with 7 bases that match TRBD1. This CDR3 has 14 residues. Germline V CDR1 and CDR2: SGHRS, YFSETQ. J was trimmed by 3 bases and V by 4 bases; bases with no gene match: 5. CDR3: CASSPRGQTDTQYF. Here the CDR3 DNA reads TGCGCCAGCAGCCCCCGGGGACAGACAGATACGCAGTATTTT.

This chain connects TRBV7-9 to TRBJ1-6; tentatively, D is TRBD1 (5 bases). Trimming shortened V by 4 bases and J by 0 bases, and 13 bases separated the two germline ends. Germline values: CDR1 SEHNR, CDR2 FQNEAQ (reference sequence). The length of the CDR3 is 17 residues. DNA of the CDR3: TGTGCCAGCAGCTCCGGGACTTCCAGCTCCTATAATTCACCCCTCCACTTT. It translates to CASSSGTSSSYNSPLHF.

This chain connects TRBV6-5 to TRBJ1-4; D uncertain. The CDR3 consists of 14 residues. Trimming shortened V by 6 bases and J by 0 bases, and 8 bases separated the two germline ends. In germline, CDR1 is MNHEY, CDR2 SVGAGI. This CDR3 is CASRAVTTNEKLFF. The CDR3 nucleotides read TGTGCCAGCAGGGCAGTTACAACTAATGAAAAACTGTTTTTT.

The CDR3 DNA reads as TGTGCCAGCTCGCCTCAGGGGGGCGCTCCCTCTAATGAGCAGTTCTTC. Its translation: CASSPQGGAPSNEQFF. The V and J genes are TRBV18 and TRBJ2-1; a possible D gene is TRBD1 (7 bases). This CDR3 has 16 amino acids. V was cut by 6 bases and J by 7 bases, with 22 bases left in between. Germline CDR1 and CDR2: KGHSH and LQKENI.

The rearrangement links TRBV12-2 to TRBJ2-4; whether TRBD2, the table's D call, matches the DNA was not checked. TRBV12-2 has pseudogene status. This CDR3 region has 14 residues. DNA of the CDR3: TGTGCAAGTCGCTTATACGGTCTCATAAACATTCAGTACTTC. This sequence encodes CASRLYGLINIQYF.

This chain uses TRBV4-3 with TRBJ2-5, with D hard to call. Trimming pared 1 base from V and 5 bases from J, leaving 20 bases between. Germline CDR1 and CDR2: LGHNA and YSLEER. CDR3 length: 17 residues. CDR3 in DNA: TGCGCCAGCAGCCAAGGTCCCGTGGGCGCCCCCCGTGAGACCCAGTACTTC. Amino acids: CASSQGPVGAPRETQYF.

The chain uses TRBV27 and TRBJ2-7; D is undetermined. The CDR3 length is 13 residues. The V and J ends lost 5 bases and 7 bases respectively, with 15 bases between them. The germline V gene encodes CDR1 MNHEY and CDR2 SMNVEV (reference sequence). CDR3 sequence (DNA): TGTGCCAGCAGTCCCTCCTTTTCCGGTGAGCAGTACTTC. Translating gives CASSPSFSGEQYF.

The V call is TRBV5-6, the J call TRBJ2-2, with 12 positions matching TRBD2. CDR1 and CDR2 (germline): SGHDT, YYEEEE. With 0 bases clipped from V and 1 base from J, the junction kept 7 bases outside the gene matches. CDR3 length: 19 amino acids. The CDR3 region is CASSLGLAGVDWNTGELFF. CDR3 nucleotide sequence: TGTGCCAGCAGCTTGGGACTAGCGGGAGTAGACTGGAACACCGGGGAGCTGTTTTTT.

CDR3 nucleotides: TGTGCCAGCAGCCGCCTCGTGGACAGACTCTACGAGCAGTACTTC. Its translation is CASSRLVDRLYEQYF. V is TRBV27 and J is TRBJ2-7; perhaps TRBD1 as D (6 bases). Trimming took off 6 bases at V and 3 bases at J, with 18 bases between the two ends. Germline assignment: CDR1 MNHEY and CDR2 SMNVEV (reference sequence). The CDR3 contains 15 residues.

The rearrangement links TRBV9 to TRBJ1-1; maybe TRBD1 (6 bases). This CDR3 is 17 amino acids long. CDR1 SGDLS and CDR2 YYNGEE come from the germline V gene. V gave up 4 bases and J gave up 1 base, with 20 bases separating them. The CDR3 DNA sequence: TGTGCCAGCAGCCCCCGGGGGGCAGGGGTAGGGAACACTGAAGCTTTCTTT. Amino acids: CASSPRGAGVGNTEAFF. Variable domain in full (rest from reference TRBV9 and TRBJ1-1): DSGVTQTPKHLITATGQRVTLRCSPRSGDLSVYWYQQSLDQGLQFLIQYYNGEERAKGNILERFSAQQFPDLHSELNLSSLELGDSALYFCASSPRGAGVGNTEAFFGQGTRLTVV.

This chain uses TRBV12-3 or TRBV12-4 with TRBJ2-1, with a tentative D call TRBD1 (5 bases). V lost 2 bases and J lost 8, with 7 bases in between. The CDR3 sequence is 12 residues long. The CDR3 DNA reads as TGTGCCAGCAGTTTACAGGGATATGAGCAGTTCTTC. Residues: CASSLQGYEQFF.

This chain joins TRBV27 and TRBJ1-5; D is uncertain. In germline, CDR1 is MNHEY, CDR2 SMNVEV (reference sequence). This CDR3 is 13 amino acids long. V dropped 5 bases and J dropped 6 bases, with 11 bases sitting between them. CDR3 amino acids: CASSPSGSQPQHF. The CDR3 region has the DNA TGTGCCAGCAGTCCCAGCGGGTCTCAGCCCCAGCATTTT.

This clone turned up a few times. The chain employs TRBV6-6 and TRBJ2-2, with D perhaps TRBD1 (6 bases). Germline V gene data show CDR1 as MNHNY and CDR2 as SVGAGI (reference sequence). This CDR3 has 16 amino acids. Trimming removed 1 base from V and 5 bases from J, with 14 bases in between. CDR3 region: CASSYFGRGSTGELFF. CDR3 sequence (DNA): TGTGCCAGCAGTTACTTCGGCAGGGGAAGTACCGGGGAGCTGTTTTTT.

The table lists this clone with a count of one. This chain uses TRBV28 with TRBJ2-7, with TRBD1 identical over 12 bases. V shed 7 bases and J 7 bases; nucleotides not matched to a gene: 8. This CDR3 has 14 residues. Germline CDR1 MDHEN, CDR2 SYDVKM. The DNA of the CDR3 is TGTGCCAGCACCTGGGGACAGGGGGCGAGTGAGCAGTACTTC. Translating it yields CASTWGQGASEQYF. The entire variable domain, with the rest obtained from reference TRBV28 and TRBJ2-7, is as follows: DVKVTQSSRYLVKRTGEKVFLECVQDMDHENMFWYRQDPGLGLRLIYFSYDVKMKEKGDIPEGYSVSREKKERFSLILESASTNQTSMYLCASTWGQGASEQYFGPGTRLTVT.